The next 15 T cell receptor beta chains were all read from a single sample in a study of T cells in tuberculosis. Time point indicated: new active TB diagnosis, blood taken before or within 7 days of starting treatment. The table came from immunoSEQ multiplex PCR; TCRdb's copy has only in-frame clones and leaves some out. Seen here are 47,000 or so clones, about 95% observed once, and the top ten hold 1.1% to 1.5%. Sequenced material: PBMCs, taken at tuberculosis diagnosis. Receptor source: an adult with tuberculosis.

The gene calls are TRBV11-2 and TRBJ2-7; 11 bases are shared with TRBD2. V shed 4 bases, J shed 6 bases, and the junction held 5 bases outside the gene matches. There are 14 residues in the CDR3. Germline-derived CDR1 and CDR2 are SGHAT and FQNNGV. In DNA form, the CDR3 reads TGTGCCAGCAGCTCCCTAGCGGGAGGCCCCGAGCAGTACTTC. This encodes CASSSLAGGPEQYF.

The chain couples TRBV5-1 to TRBJ2-3; D is perhaps TRBD2 (5 bases). Germline V gene sequence: CDR1 SGHRS, CDR2 YFSETQ. The CDR3 runs to 14 residues. V was shortened by 5 bases and J by 0 bases, with 10 bases between the two germline ends. Written as DNA, the CDR3 is TGCGCCAGCAGGGATGGCGGGAGCACAGATACGCAGTATTTT. Protein sequence: CASRDGGSTDTQYF. The variable domain in full, with the rest retrieved from reference TRBV5-1 and TRBJ2-3, is KAGVTQTPRYLIKTRGQQVTLSCSPISGHRSVSWYQQTPGQGLQFLFEYFSETQRNKGNFPGRFSGRQFSNSRSEMNVSTLELGDSALYLCASRDGGSTDTQYFGPGTRLTVL.

The genes are TRBV5-1 and TRBJ2-2, with TRBD1 as a possible D gene (6 bases). Germline CDR1 SGHRS, CDR2 YFSETQ. This CDR3 has 17 residues. Trimming cost V 0 bases and J 1 base, with 13 bases left between them. The CDR3 sequence: CASSLVALTGNTGELFF. CDR3 DNA sequence: TGCGCCAGCAGCTTGGTAGCCTTGACAGGGAACACCGGGGAGCTGTTTTTT.

The rearrangement joins TRBV5-1 to TRBJ2-1; 10 bases match TRBD2. Germline V lookup: CDR1 SGHRS, CDR2 YFSETQ. The CDR3 totals 14 residues. J lost 8 bases, V lost 4 bases, and 6 bases had no gene match. The chain's CDR3 is CASSHIAGGDEQFF. DNA for the CDR3: TGCGCCAGCAGCCACATAGCGGGAGGCGATGAGCAGTTCTTC.

This chain uses TRBV4-1 with TRBJ2-5; 9 nucleotides match TRBD1. The CDR3 has 19 amino acids. The J segment lost 4 bases and the V segment lost 0 bases, leaving 15 bases of the junction unmatched. In germline, CDR1 is MGHRA, CDR2 YSYEKL. In nucleotides, the CDR3 is TGCGCCAGCAGCCAAGATCGGAGCAAGACAGGGGGAGTACGAGAGACCCAGTACTTC. Protein product: CASSQDRSKTGGVRETQYF.

The rearrangement joins TRBV29-1 to TRBJ2-1; TRBD2 might be the D (6 bases). CDR3 length: 12 amino acids. The V gene's germline CDR1 is SQVTM and CDR2 ANQGSEA. The DNA of the CDR3 is TGCACGACGGAGGGCTCCTACAATGAGCAGTTCTTC. Protein product: CTTEGSYNEQFF.

The V and J genes are TRBV19 and TRBJ2-1; TRBD2 matches 11 bases. The length of the CDR3 is 15 residues. Looked up from germline, CDR1 is LNHDA and CDR2 is SQIVND (reference sequence). V lost 7 bases and J lost 4; bases outside the gene matches: 6. DNA of the CDR3: TGTGCCAGTACAAGCCTAGCGGGGGGTTACAATGAGCAGTTCTTC. Amino acids: CASTSLAGGYNEQFF. Looking up the rest from reference TRBV19 and TRBJ2-1 gives the full variable domain: DGGITQSPKYLFRKEGQNVTLSCEQNLNHDAMYWYRQDPGQGLRLIYYSQIVNDFQKGDIAEGYSVSREKKESFPLTVTSAQKNPTAFYLCASTSLAGGYNEQFFGPGTRLTVL.

V is TRBV7-9 and J is TRBJ1-6; 8 bases are a match to TRBD1. The V gene end was trimmed by 1 base and the J gene end by 8 bases; junction bases not matched to a gene: 4. Germline values: CDR1 SEHNR, CDR2 FQNEAQ (reference sequence). The CDR3 has 15 amino acids. CDR3 sequence (DNA): TGTGCCAGCAGCTTAGGGGACAGGACGGATTCACCCCTCCACTTT. Amino acids: CASSLGDRTDSPLHF.

The chain recombines TRBV6-6 with TRBJ1-2, with a possible D match to TRBD1 (6 bases). V lost 7 bases and J 6 bases, leaving 18 bases between the germline ends. The CDR3 contains 14 residues. Germline V gives CDR1 MNHNY, CDR2 SVGAGI (reference sequence). The CDR3 loop reads CASTTRSTGDGYTF. Written as DNA, the CDR3 is TGTGCCAGCACTACACGATCGACAGGAGATGGCTACACCTTC.

The V and J genes are TRBV5-5 and TRBJ1-1; unclear D gene. CDR3 length equals 13 residues. The V gene lost 2 bases and the J gene lost 11 bases, with 16 bases spanning the gap. CDR1 SGHKS and CDR2 YYEKEE come from the germline V gene (reference sequence). CDR3 loop: CASSLGLGGRAFF. The CDR3 nucleotides read TGTGCCAGCAGCTTAGGCCTGGGAGGGAGGGCTTTCTTT.

The chain combines TRBV5-1 with TRBJ1-1; TRBD1 is a possible D gene (5 bases). Looked up from germline, CDR1 is SGHRS and CDR2 is YFSETQ. Between the trimmed V and J ends, which lost 4 bases and 3 bases, there was a span of 10 bases. There are 13 residues in the CDR3. As DNA, the CDR3 is TGCGCCAGCAGCCGGGACTTGGACACTGAAGCTTTCTTT. This codes for CASSRDLDTEAFF.

This clone was found once. The V gene is TRBV2, the J gene TRBJ2-5; 7 nucleotides agree with TRBD1. V lost 8 bases and J lost 3; bases outside the gene matches: 12. The CDR3 is made up of 15 amino acids. Germline V gene data show CDR1 as SNHLY and CDR2 as FYNNEI. The CDR3 region is CASGKGQSEKETQYF. The CDR3 nucleotides read TGTGCCAGCGGAAAGGGACAGTCGGAGAAAGAGACCCAGTACTTC.

This clone was observed a few times. The CDR3 loop reads CASSAELTSGSHEQYF. CDR3 DNA sequence: TGTGCCAGCAGTGCCGAATTGACTAGCGGGAGTCACGAGCAGTACTTC. The genes are TRBV27 and TRBJ2-7, with 12 positions matching TRBD2. Germline CDR1 is MNHEY and CDR2 is SMNVEV (reference sequence). The CDR3 runs 16 residues. V was clipped by 5 bases and J by 5 bases; unmatched bases: 10.

This chain uses TRBV4-3 with TRBJ2-7, with TRBD1 identical over 7 bases. The CDR3 is made up of 15 amino acids. Trimming removed 1 base from V and 3 bases from J; junction bases left unmatched: 6. Germline assignment: CDR1 LGHNA and CDR2 YSLEER. Here the CDR3 DNA reads TGCGCCAGCAGCCAAGGCGCAGGGGGTAGCTACGAGCAGTACTTC. Translating gives CASSQGAGGSYEQYF.

This rearrangement joins TRBV27 to TRBJ2-7; no clear D gene. V lost 4 bases to trimming and J lost 1 base, with 5 bases between them. CDR3 length: 12 residues. Per germline, CDR1 MNHEY and CDR2 SMNVEV (reference sequence). The CDR3 DNA is TGTGCCAGCAGTTCCTATTCCTACGAGCAGTACTTC. Translated: CASSSYSYEQYF.